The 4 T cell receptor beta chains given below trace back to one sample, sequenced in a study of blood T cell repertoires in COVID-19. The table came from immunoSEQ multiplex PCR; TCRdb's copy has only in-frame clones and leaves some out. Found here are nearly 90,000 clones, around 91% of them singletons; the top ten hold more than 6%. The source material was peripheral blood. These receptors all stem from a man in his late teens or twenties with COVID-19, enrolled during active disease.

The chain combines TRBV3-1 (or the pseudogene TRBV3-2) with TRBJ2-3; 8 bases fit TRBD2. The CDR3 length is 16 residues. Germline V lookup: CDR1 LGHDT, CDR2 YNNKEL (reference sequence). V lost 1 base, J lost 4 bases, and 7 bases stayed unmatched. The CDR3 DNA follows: TGTGCCAGCAGCCAAGTGGCGGGAGGAGTGGCAGATACGCAGTATTTT. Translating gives CASSQVAGGVADTQYF.

The chain's CDR3 is CASSLRSGYNEQFF. The CDR3 DNA reads TGTGCCAGCAGCCTCCGTAGCGGTTACAATGAGCAGTTCTTC. This chain links TRBV11-3 with TRBJ2-1; tentatively, D is TRBD2 (6 bases). CDR3 size: 14 residues. V lost 5 bases and J 4 bases, leaving 12 bases between the germline ends. Germline loops: CDR1 SGHNT, CDR2 YENEEA. Full variable domain (missing parts from reference TRBV11-3 and TRBJ2-1): EAGVVQSPRYKIIEKKQPVAFWCNPISGHNTLYWYLQNLGQGPELLIRYENEEAVDDSQLPKDRFSAERLKGVDSTLKIQPAELGDSAVYLCASSLRSGYNEQFFGPGTRLTVL.

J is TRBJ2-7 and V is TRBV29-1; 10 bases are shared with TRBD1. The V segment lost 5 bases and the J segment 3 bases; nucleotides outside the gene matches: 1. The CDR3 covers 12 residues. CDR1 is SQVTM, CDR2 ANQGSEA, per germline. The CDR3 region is CSVRTGGYEQYF. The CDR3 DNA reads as TGCAGCGTTCGGACAGGGGGCTACGAGCAGTACTTC.

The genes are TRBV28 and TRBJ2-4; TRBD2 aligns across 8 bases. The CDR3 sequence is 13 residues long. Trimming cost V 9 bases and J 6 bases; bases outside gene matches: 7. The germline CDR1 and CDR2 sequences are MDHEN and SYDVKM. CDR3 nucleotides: TGTGCCAGTTTTCGGGGGGGTGCAAACATTCAGTACTTC. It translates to CASFRGGANIQYF.